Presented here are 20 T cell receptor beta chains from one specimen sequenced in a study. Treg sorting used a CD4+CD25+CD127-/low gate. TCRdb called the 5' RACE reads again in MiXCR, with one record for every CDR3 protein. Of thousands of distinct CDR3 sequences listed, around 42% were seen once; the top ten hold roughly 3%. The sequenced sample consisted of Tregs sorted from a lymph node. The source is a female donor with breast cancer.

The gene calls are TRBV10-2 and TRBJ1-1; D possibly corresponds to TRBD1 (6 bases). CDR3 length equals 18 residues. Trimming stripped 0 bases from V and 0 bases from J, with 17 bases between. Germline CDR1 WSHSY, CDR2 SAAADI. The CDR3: CASSESPGGNGVNTEAFF. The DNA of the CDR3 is TGCGCCAGCAGTGAGTCTCCGGGGGGCAATGGAGTGAACACTGAAGCTTTCTTT.

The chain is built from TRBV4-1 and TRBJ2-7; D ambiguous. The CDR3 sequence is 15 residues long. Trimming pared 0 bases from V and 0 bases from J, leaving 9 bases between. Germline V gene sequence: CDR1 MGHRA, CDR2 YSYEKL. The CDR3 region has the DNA TGCGCCAGCAGCCAAGAACTACGCAGCTCCTACGAGCAGTACTTC. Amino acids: CASSQELRSSYEQYF.

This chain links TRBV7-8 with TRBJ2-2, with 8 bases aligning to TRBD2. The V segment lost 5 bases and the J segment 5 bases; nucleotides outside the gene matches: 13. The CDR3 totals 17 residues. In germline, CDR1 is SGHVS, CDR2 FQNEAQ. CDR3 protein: CASSADLRGTSTGELFF. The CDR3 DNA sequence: TGTGCCAGCAGCGCCGACCTCCGAGGGACTAGTACCGGGGAGCTGTTTTTT. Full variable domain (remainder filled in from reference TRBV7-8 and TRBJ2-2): GAGVSQSPRYKVAKRGQDVALRCDPISGHVSLFWYQQALGQGPEFLTYFQNEAQLDKSGLPSDRFFAERPEGSVSTLKIQRTQQEDSAVYLCASSADLRGTSTGELFFGEGSRLTVL.

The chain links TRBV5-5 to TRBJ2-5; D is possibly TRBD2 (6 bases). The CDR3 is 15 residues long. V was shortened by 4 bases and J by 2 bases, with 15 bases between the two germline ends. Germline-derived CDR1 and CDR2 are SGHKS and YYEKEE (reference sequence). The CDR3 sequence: CASSPLGGTQETQYF. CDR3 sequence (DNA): TGTGCCAGCAGCCCCCTCGGGGGTACTCAAGAGACCCAGTACTTC.

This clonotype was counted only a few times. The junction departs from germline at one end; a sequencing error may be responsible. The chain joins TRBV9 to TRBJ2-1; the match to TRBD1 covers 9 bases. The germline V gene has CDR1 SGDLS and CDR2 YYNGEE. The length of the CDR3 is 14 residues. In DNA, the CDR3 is TGTGCCAGCAGCACGGGACAGGGAGGGGAGACCCAGTACTTT. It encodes CASSTGQGGETQYF.

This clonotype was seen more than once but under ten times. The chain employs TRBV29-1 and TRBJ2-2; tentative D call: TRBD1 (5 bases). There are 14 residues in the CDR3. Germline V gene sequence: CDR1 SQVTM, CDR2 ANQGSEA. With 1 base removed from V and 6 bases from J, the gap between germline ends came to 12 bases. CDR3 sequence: CSVEADAGSGELFF. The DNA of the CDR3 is TGCAGCGTTGAAGCCGACGCAGGGTCCGGGGAGCTGTTTTTT.

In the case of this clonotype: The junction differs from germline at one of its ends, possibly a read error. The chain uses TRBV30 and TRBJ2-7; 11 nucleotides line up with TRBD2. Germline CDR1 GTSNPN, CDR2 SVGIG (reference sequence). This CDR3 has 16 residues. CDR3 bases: TGTGCCAGCAGCCAAGATGGGACTAGCGGCTCCTACGAGCAGTGCTTC. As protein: CASSQDGTSGSYEQCF.

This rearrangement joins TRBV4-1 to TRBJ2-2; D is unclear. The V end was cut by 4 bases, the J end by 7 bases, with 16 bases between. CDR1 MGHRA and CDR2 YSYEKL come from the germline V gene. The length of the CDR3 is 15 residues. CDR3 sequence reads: CASSLDRSESGELFF. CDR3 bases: TGCGCCAGCAGCCTGGACCGAAGTGAAAGCGGGGAGCTGTTTTTT.

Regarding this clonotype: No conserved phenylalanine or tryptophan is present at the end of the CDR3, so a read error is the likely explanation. CDR3 region: CASSQDTLSGAEDTEAFL. The CDR3 coding sequence is TGCGCCAGCAGCCAAGATACCCTTTCAGGGGCTGAGGACACTGAAGCTTTCCTT. The rearrangement uses TRBV4-1 and TRBJ1-1; possibly TRBD1 for D (6 bases). Trimming pared 0 bases from V and 3 bases from J, leaving 20 bases between. In germline, CDR1 is MGHRA, CDR2 YSYEKL. The CDR3 extends over 18 amino acids.

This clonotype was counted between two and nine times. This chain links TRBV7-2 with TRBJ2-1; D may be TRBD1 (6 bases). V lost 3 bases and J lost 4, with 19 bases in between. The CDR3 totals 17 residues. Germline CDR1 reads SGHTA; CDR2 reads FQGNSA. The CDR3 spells CASSFGGLPQGYNEQFF. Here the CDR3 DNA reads TGTGCCAGCAGCTTTGGCGGACTCCCCCAGGGGTACAATGAGCAGTTCTTC.

CDR3 DNA sequence: TGTGCCAGCAGCCGAACGGGACAGGGATCGAACACTGAAGCTTTCTTT. It translates to CASSRTGQGSNTEAFF. V gene TRBV14 combines with J gene TRBJ1-1; 9 bases are shared with TRBD1. The CDR3 extends over 16 amino acids. V gave up 4 bases and J gave up 1 base; unmatched junction bases: 7. Germline V gene lookup returns CDR1 SGHDN and CDR2 FVKESK.

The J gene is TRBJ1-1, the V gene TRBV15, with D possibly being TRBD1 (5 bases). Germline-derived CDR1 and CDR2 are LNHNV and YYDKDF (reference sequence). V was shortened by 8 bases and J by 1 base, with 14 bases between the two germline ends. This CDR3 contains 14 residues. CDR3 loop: CATLMSGGNTEAFF. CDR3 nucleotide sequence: TGTGCCACCCTCATGTCCGGGGGGAACACTGAAGCTTTCTTT.

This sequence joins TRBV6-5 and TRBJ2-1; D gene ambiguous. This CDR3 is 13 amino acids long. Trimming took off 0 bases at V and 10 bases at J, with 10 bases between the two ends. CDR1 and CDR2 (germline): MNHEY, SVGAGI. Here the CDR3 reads CASSYSSRIEQFF. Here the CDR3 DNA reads TGTGCCAGCAGTTACTCGAGCCGGATCGAGCAGTTCTTC.

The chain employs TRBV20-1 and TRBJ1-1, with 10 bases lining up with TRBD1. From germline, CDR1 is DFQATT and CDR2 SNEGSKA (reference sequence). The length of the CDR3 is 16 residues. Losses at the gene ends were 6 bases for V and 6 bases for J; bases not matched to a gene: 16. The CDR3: CSALPSLGTGVAEAFF. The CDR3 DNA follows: TGCAGTGCCCTACCATCCCTGGGGACAGGGGTCGCTGAAGCTTTCTTT.

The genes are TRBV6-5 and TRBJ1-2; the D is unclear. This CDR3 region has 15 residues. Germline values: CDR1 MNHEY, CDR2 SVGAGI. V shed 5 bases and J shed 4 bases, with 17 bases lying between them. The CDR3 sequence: CASSQAVGSRYGYTF. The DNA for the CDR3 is TGTGCCAGCAGTCAGGCCGTCGGCAGTCGCTATGGCTACACCTTC.

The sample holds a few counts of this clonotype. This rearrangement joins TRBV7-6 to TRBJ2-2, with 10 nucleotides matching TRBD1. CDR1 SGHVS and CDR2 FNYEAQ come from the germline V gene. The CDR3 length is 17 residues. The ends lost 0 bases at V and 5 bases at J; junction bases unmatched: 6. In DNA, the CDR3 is TGTGCCAGCAGCTTAGCCGGGACAGGGGAACGGACCGGGGAGCTGTTTTTT. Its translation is CASSLAGTGERTGELFF.

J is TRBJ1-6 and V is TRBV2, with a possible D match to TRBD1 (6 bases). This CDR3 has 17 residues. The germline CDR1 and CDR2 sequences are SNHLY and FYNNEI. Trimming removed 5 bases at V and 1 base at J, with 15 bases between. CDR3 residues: CASSRSTGTSYNSPLHF. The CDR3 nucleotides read TGTGCCAGCAGTAGATCTACCGGGACATCCTATAATTCACCCCTCCACTTT.

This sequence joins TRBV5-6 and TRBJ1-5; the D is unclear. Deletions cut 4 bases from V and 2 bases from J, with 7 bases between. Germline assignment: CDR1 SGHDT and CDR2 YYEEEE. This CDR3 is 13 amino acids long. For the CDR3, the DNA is TGTGCCAGCAGCACCGGGGGCAATCAGCCCCAGCATTTT. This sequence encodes CASSTGGNQPQHF. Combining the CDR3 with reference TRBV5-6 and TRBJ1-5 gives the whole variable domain DAGVTQSPTHLIKTRGQQVTLRCSPKSGHDTVSWYQQALGQGPQFIFQYYEEEERQRGNFPDRFSGHQFPNYSSELNVNALLLGDSALYLCASSTGGNQPQHFGDGTRLSIL.

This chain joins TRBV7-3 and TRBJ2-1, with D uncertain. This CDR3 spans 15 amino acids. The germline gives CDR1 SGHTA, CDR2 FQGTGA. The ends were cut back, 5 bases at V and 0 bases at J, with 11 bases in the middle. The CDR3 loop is CASSPSTSSYNEQFF. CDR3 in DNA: TGTGCCAGCAGCCCCTCTACCAGCTCCTACAATGAGCAGTTCTTC.

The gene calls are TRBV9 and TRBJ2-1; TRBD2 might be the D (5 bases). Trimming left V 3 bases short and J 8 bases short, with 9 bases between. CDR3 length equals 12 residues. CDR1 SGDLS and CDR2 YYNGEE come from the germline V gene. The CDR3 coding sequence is TGTGCCAGCAGCGCCCTCGGGGATGAGCAGTTCTTC. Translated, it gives CASSALGDEQFF.